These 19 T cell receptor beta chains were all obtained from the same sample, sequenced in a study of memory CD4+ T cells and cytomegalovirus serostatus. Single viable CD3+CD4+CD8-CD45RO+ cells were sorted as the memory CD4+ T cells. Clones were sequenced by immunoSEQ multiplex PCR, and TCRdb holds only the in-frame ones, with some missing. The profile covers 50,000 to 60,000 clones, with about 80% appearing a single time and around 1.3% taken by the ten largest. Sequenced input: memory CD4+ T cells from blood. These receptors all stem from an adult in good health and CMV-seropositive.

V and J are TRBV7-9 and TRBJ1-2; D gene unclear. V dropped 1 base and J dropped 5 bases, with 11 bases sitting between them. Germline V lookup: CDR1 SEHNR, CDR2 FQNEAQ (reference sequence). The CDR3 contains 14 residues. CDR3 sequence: CASSLGGISYGYTF. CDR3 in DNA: TGTGCCAGCAGCTTAGGGGGAATCAGTTATGGCTACACCTTC.

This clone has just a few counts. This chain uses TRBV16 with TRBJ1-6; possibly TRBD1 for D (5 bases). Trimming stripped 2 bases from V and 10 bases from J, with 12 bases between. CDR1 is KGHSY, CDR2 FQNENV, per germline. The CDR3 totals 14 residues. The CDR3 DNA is TGTGCCAGCAGCCAAATCCTCGAGGGGTCACCCCTCCACTTT. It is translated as CASSQILEGSPLHF.

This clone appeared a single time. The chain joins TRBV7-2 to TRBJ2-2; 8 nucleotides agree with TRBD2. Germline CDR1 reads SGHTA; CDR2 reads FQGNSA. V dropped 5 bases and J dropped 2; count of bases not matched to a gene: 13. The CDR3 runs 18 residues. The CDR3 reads CASSRGGVGLVNTGELFF. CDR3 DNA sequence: TGTGCCAGCAGCCGGGGAGGGGTGGGACTAGTCAACACCGGGGAGCTGTTTTTT.

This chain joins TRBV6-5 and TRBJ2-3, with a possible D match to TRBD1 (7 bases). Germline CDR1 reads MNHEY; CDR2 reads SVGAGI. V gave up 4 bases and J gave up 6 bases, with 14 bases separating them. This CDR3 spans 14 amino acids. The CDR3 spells CASSLQGGPDTQYF. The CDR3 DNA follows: TGTGCCAGCAGTTTGCAGGGGGGTCCGGATACGCAGTATTTT.

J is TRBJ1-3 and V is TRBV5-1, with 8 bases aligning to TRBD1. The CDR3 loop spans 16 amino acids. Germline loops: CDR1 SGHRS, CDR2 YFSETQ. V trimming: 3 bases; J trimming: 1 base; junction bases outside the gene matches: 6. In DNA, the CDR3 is TGCGCCAGCAGCTGGACAGGGTCGATGTCTGGAAACACCATATATTTT. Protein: CASSWTGSMSGNTIYF.

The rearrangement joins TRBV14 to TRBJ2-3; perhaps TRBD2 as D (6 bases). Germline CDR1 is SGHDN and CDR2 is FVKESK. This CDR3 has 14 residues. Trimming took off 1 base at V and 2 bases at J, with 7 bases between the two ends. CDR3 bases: TGTGCCAGCAGCCAAGGGGACTTCACAGATACGCAGTATTTT. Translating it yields CASSQGDFTDTQYF.

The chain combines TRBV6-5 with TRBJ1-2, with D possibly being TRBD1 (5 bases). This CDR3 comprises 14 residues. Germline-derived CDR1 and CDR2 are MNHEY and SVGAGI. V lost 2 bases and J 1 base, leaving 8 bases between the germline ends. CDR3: CASSYLGVNYGYTF. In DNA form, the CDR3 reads TGTGCCAGCAGTTACCTAGGGGTTAACTATGGCTACACCTTC.

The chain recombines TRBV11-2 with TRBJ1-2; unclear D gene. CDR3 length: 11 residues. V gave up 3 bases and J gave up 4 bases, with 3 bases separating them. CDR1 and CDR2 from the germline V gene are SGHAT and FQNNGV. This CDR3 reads CASSFAYGYTF. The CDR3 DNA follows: TGTGCCAGCAGCTTCGCCTATGGCTACACCTTC.

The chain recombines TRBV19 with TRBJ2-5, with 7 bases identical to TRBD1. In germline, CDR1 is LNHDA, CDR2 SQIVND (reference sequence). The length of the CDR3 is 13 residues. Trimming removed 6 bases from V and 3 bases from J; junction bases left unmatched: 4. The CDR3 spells CASSKDREETQYF. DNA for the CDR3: TGTGCCAGTAGCAAAGACAGGGAAGAGACCCAGTACTTC.

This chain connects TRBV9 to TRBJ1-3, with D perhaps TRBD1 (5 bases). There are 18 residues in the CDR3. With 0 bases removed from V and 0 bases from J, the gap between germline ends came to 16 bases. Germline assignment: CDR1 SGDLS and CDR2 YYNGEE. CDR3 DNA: TGTGCCAGCAGCGTAGACGGGCAGGGCCGGCTCTCTGGAAACACCATATATTTT. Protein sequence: CASSVDGQGRLSGNTIYF.

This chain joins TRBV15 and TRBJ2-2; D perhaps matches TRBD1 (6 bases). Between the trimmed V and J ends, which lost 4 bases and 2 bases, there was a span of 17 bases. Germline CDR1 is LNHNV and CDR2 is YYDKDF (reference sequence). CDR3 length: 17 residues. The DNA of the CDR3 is TGTGCCACCAGCAAACTTATGCTGGGGGCTAACACCGGGGAGCTGTTTTTT. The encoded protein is CATSKLMLGANTGELFF.

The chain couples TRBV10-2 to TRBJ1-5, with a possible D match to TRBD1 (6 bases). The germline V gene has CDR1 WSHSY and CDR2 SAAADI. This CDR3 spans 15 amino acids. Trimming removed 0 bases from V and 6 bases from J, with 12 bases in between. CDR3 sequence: CASSESFGGGQPQHF. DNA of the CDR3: TGCGCCAGCAGTGAGTCGTTCGGGGGCGGTCAGCCCCAGCATTTT.

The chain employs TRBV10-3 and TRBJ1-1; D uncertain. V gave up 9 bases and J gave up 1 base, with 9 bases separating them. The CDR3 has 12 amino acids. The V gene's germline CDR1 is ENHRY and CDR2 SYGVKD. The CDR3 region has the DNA TGTGCCATTTCGGAGGCGAACACTGAAGCTTTCTTT. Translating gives CAISEANTEAFF.

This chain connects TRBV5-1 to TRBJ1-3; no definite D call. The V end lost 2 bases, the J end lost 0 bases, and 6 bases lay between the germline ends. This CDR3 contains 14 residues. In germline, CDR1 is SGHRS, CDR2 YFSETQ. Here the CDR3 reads CASSFGSSGNTIYF. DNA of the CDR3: TGCGCCAGCAGCTTCGGAAGCTCTGGAAACACCATATATTTT.

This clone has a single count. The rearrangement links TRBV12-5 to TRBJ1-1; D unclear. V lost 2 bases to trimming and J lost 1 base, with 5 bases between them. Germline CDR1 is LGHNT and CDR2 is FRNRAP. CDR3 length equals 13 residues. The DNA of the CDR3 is TGTGCTAGTGGTTTGAACCAGAACACTGAAGCTTTCTTT. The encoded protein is CASGLNQNTEAFF.

CDR3 sequence reads: CASRPDRPYGYTF. In nucleotides, the CDR3 is TGTGCCAGCAGACCGGACAGGCCCTATGGCTACACCTTC. The genes are TRBV28 and TRBJ1-2; 7 bases are a match to TRBD1. Germline CDR1 MDHEN, CDR2 SYDVKM. V lost 6 bases, J lost 4 bases, and 5 bases stayed unmatched. The CDR3 is 13 residues long.

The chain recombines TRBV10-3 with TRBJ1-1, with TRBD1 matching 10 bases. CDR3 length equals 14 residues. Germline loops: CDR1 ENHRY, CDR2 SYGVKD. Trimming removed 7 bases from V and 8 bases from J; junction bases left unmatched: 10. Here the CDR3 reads CAINAGTGVGEAFF. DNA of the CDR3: TGTGCCATCAACGCCGGGACAGGGGTCGGGGAAGCTTTCTTT.

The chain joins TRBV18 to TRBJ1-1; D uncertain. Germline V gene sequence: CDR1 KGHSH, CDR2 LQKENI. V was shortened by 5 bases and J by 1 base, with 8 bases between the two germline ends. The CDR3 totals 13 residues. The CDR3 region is CASSGGANTEAFF. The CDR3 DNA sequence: TGTGCCAGCTCAGGAGGAGCGAACACTGAAGCTTTCTTT. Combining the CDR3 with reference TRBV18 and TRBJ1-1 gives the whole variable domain NAGVMQNPRHLVRRRGQEARLRCSPMKGHSHVYWYRQLPEEGLKFMVYLQKENIIDESGMPKERFSAEFPKEGPSILRIQQVVRGDSAAYFCASSGGANTEAFFGQGTRLTVV.

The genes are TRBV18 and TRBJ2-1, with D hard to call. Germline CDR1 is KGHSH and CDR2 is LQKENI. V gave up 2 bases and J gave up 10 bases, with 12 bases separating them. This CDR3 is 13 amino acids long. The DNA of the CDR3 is TGTGCCAGCTCACCAGGGTCCGAAAGGGAGCAGTTCTTC. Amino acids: CASSPGSEREQFF.